This TCR beta chain was recovered during a study of blood T cells in healthy people across ages. Of note for this clonotype: The antigen remains unidentified.

Study conclusions and caveats: Researchers report that TCR beta diversity correlated strongly with naive T cell percentage. The authors considered diversity estimates from one million T cells to be underestimates.

A J-beta primer mix and a sample-barcoded 5' primer were used in a second PCR of roughly 7 to 12 cycles. TCRdb ran MiXCR on the 5' RACE reads and lists one entry per CDR3 protein. The table includes more than 1 million distinct CDR3 sequences, less than 50% detected once. Per germline, CDR1 SGHAT and CDR2 FQNNGV. The CDR3 loop spans 17 amino acids. Material for sequencing was blood. This chain links TRBV11-2 with TRBJ2-1, with D tentatively TRBD2 (5 bases). Matching the DNA end better, TRBJ2-7 makes the J call doubtful. This TCR came from a woman in her fifties or sixties in good health. The chain's CDR3 is CASSPGVSVGSYNEQYF. CDR3 in DNA: TGTGCCAGCAGCCCTGGGGTTAGCGTGGGCTCCTACAATGAGCAGTACTTC.